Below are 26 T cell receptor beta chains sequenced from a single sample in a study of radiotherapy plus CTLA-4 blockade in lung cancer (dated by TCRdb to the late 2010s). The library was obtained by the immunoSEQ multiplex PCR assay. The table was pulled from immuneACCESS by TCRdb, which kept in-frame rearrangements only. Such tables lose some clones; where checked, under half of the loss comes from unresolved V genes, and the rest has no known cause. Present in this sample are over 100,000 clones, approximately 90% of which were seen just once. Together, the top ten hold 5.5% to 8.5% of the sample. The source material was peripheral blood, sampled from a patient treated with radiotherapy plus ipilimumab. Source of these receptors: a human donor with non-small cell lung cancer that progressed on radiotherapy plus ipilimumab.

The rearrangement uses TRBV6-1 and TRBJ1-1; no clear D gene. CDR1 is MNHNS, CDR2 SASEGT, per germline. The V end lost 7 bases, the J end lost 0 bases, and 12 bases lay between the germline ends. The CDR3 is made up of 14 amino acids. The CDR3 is CASTYLIMNTEAFF. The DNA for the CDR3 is TGTGCCAGCACCTACTTGATAATGAACACTGAAGCTTTCTTT.

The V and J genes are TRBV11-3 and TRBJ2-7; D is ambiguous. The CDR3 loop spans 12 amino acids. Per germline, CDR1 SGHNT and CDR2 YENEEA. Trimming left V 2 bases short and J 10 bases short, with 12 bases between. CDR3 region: CASSLIGGAQYF. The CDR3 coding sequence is TGTGCCAGCAGCTTAATCGGCGGCGCACAGTACTTC.

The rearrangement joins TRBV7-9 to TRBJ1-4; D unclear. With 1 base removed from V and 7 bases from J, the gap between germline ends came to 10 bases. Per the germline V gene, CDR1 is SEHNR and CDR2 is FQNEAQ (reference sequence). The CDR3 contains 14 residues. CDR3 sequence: CASSLVGSGEKLFF. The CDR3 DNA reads TGTGCCAGCAGCTTAGTGGGGTCAGGTGAAAAACTGTTTTTT.

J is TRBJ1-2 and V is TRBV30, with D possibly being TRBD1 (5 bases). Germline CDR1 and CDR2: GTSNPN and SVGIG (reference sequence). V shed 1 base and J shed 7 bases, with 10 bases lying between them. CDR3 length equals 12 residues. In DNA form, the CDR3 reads TGTGCCTGGAGTGACGGGGGGTCTGGCTACACCTTC. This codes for CAWSDGGSGYTF.

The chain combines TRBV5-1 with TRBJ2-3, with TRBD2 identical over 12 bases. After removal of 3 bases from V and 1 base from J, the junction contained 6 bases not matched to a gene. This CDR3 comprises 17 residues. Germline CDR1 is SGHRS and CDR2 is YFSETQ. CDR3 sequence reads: CASSWVTSGSGTDTQYF. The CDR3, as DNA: TGCGCCAGCAGCTGGGTGACTAGCGGGAGCGGCACAGATACGCAGTATTTT.

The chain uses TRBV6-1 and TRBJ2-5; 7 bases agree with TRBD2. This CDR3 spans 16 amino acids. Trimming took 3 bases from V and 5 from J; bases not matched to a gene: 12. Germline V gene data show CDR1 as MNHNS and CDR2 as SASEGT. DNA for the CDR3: TGTGCCAGCAGTGAGAGACCCCCGGGGGGAGGGGAGACCCAGTACTTC. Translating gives CASSERPPGGGETQYF.

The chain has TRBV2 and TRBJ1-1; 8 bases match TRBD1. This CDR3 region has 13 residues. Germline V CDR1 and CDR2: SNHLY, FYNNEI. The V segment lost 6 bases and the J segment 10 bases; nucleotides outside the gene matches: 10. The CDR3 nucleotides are TGTGCCAGCAGCCCTGGACAGGGCTTTTTAGCTTTCTTT. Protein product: CASSPGQGFLAFF.

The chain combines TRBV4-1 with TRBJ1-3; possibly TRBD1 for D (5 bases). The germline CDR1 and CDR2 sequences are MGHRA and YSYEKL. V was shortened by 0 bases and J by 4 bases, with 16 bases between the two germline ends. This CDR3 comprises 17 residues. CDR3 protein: CASSQDKAGWVGNTIYF. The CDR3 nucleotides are TGCGCCAGCAGCCAAGATAAGGCAGGGTGGGTAGGAAACACCATATATTTT.

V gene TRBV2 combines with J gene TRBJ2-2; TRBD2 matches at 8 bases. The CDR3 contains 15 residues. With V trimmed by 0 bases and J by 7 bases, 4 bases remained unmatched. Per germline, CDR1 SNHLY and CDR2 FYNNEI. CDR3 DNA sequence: TGTGCCAGCAGTGAAGCCAGCGGGAGTGGCGGGGAGCTGTTTTTT. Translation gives CASSEASGSGGELFF.

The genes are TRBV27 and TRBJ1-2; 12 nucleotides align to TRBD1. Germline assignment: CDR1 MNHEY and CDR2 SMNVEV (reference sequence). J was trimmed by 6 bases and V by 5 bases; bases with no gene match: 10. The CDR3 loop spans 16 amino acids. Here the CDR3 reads CASSLTMGQGAHGYTF. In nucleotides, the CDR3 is TGTGCCAGCAGTCTGACAATGGGACAGGGGGCGCATGGCTACACCTTC.

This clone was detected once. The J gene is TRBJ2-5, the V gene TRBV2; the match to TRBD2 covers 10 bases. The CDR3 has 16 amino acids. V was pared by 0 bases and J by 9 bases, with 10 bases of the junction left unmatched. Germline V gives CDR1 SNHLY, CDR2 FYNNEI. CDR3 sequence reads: CASSEARTSGLEAQYF. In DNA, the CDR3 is TGTGCCAGCAGTGAAGCGAGGACTAGCGGCCTCGAGGCCCAGTACTTC. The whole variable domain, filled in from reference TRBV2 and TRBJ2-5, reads EPEVTQTPSHQVTQMGQEVILRCVPISNHLYFYWYRQILGQKVEFLVSFYNNEISEKSEIFDDQFSVERPDGSNFTLKIRSTKLEDSAMYFCASSEARTSGLEAQYFGPGTRLLVL.

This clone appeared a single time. CDR3 bases: TGCGCCAGCAGCGTTCCTGGGACTAGCTCCTACGAGCAGTACTTC. Translation: CASSVPGTSSYEQYF. The rearrangement joins TRBV5-1 to TRBJ2-7; 8 bases line up with TRBD2. Germline loops: CDR1 SGHRS, CDR2 YFSETQ. V trimming: 4 bases; J trimming: 0 bases; junction bases outside the gene matches: 6. The CDR3 length is 15 residues.

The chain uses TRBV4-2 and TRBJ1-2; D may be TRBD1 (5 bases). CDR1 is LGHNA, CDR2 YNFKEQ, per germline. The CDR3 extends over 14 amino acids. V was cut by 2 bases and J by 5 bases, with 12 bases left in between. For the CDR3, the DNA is TGTGCCAGCAGCCAATCGCGAACAGGTTATGGCTACACCTTC. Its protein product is CASSQSRTGYGYTF.

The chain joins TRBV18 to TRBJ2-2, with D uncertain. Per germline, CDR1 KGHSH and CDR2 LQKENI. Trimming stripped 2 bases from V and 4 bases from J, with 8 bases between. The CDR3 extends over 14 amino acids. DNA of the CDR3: TGTGCCAGCTCACCAGATACGGTCACCGGGGAGCTGTTTTTT. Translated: CASSPDTVTGELFF.

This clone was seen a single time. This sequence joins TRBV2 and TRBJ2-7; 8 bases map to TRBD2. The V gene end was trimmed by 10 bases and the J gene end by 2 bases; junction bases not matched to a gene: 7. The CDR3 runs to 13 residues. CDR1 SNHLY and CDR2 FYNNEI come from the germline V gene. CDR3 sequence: CATLAGGPYEQYF. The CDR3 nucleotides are TGTGCCACCCTGGCGGGAGGCCCCTACGAGCAGTACTTC. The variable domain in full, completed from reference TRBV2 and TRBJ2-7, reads EPEVTQTPSHQVTQMGQEVILRCVPISNHLYFYWYRQILGQKVEFLVSFYNNEISEKSEIFDDQFSVERPDGSNFTLKIRSTKLEDSAMYFCATLAGGPYEQYFGPGTRLTVT.

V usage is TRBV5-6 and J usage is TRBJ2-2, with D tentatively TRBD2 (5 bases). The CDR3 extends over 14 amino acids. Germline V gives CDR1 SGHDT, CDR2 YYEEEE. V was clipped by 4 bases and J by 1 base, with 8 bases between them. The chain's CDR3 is CASSPGVNTGELFF. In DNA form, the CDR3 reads TGTGCCAGCAGCCCCGGGGTGAACACCGGGGAGCTGTTTTTT. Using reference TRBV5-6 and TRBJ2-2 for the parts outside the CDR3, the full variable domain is DAGVTQSPTHLIKTRGQQVTLRCSPKSGHDTVSWYQQALGQGPQFIFQYYEEEERQRGNFPDRFSGHQFPNYSSELNVNALLLGDSALYLCASSPGVNTGELFFGEGSRLTVL.

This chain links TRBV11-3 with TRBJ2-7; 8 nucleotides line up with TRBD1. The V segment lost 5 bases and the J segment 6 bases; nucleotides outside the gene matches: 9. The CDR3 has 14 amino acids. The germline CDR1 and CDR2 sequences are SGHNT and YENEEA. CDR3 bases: TGTGCCAGCAGCCCCCAGACAGGGGTCGGCGAGCAGTACTTC. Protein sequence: CASSPQTGVGEQYF.

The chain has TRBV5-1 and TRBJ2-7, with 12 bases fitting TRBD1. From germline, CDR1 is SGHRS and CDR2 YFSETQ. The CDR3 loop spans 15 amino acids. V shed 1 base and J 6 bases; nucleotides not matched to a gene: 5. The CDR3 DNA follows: TGCGCCAGCAGCTTGTGGGGGACAGGGGGCCGCGAGCAGTACTTC. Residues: CASSLWGTGGREQYF. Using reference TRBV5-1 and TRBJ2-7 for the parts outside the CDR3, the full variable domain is KAGVTQTPRYLIKTRGQQVTLSCSPISGHRSVSWYQQTPGQGLQFLFEYFSETQRNKGNFPGRFSGRQFSNSRSEMNVSTLELGDSALYLCASSLWGTGGREQYFGPGTRLTVT.

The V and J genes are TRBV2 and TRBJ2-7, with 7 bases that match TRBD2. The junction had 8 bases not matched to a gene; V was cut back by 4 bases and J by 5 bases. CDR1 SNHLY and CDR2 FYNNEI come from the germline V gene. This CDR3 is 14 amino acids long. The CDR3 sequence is CASSVGAAGDEQYF. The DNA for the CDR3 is TGTGCCAGCAGTGTCGGAGCGGCGGGGGACGAGCAGTACTTC.

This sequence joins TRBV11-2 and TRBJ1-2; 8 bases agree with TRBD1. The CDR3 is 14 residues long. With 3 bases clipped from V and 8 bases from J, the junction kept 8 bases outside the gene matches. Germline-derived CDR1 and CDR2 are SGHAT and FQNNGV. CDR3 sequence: CASSFRGQGAGYTF. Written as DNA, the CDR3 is TGTGCCAGCAGCTTCCGCGGACAGGGCGCGGGCTACACCTTC.

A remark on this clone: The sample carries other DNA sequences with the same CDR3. CDR3 sequence: CASSLLGSYEQYF. Here the CDR3 DNA reads TGTGCCAGCAGCCTACTAGGCTCCTACGAGCAGTACTTC. The V gene is TRBV6-1, the J gene TRBJ2-7, with a weak D call TRBD2 (5 bases). Trimming removed 6 bases at V and 0 bases at J, with 9 bases between. Germline lookup yields CDR1 MNHNS and CDR2 SASEGT. CDR3 size: 13 residues.

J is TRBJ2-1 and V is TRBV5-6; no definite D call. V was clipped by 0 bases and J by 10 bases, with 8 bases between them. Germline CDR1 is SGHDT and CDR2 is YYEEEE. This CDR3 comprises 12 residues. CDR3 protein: CASSLVPLEQFF. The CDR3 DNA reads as TGTGCCAGCAGCTTGGTTCCGCTGGAGCAGTTCTTC.

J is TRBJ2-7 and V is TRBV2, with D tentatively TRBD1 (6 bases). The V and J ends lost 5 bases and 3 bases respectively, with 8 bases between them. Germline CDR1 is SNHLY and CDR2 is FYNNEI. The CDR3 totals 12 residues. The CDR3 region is CASSKQGYEQYF. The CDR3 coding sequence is TGTGCCAGCAGTAAACAGGGCTACGAGCAGTACTTC.

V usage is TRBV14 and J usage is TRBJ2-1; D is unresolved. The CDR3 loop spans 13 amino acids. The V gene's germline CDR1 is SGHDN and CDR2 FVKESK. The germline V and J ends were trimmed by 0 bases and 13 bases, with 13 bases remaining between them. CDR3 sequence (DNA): TGTGCCAGCAGCCAAGACCCCCGGGCCCAACAGTTCTTC. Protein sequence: CASSQDPRAQQFF.

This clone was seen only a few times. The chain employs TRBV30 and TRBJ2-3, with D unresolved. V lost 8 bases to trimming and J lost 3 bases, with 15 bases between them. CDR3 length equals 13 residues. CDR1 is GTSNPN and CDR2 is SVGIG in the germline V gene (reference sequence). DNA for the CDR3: TGTGCCCAAACATCCCCAGAGACAGATACGCAGTATTTT. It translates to CAQTSPETDTQYF.

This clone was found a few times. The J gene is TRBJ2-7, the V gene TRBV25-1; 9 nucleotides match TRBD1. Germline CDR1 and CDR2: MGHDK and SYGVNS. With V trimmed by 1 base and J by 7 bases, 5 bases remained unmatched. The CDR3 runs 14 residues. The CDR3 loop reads CASSESTGGGEQYF. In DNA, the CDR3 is TGTGCCAGCAGTGAATCGACAGGGGGAGGGGAGCAGTACTTC.